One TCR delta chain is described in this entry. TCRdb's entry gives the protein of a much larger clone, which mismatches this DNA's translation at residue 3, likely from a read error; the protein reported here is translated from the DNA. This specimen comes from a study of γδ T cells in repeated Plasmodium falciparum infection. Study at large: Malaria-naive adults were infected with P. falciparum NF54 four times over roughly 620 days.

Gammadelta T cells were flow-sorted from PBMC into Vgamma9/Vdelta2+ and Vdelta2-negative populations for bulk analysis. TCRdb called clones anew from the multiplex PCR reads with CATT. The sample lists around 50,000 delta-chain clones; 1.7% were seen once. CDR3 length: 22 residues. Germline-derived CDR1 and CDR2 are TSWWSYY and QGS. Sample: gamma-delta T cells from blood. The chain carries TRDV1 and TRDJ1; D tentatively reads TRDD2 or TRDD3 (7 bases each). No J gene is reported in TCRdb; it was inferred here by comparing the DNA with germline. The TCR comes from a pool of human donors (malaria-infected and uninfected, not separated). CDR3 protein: CAPGEWHFLPLGDRGYTYKLIF. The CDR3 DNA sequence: TGTGCTCCTGGGGAATGGCATTTCCTACCTCTTGGGGATAGGGGCTACACCTATAAACTCATCTTT.